This entry lists 28 T cell receptor beta chains sequenced from one sample in a study of siplizumab effects on memory and regulatory T cells. Data came from immunoSEQ multiplex PCR; TCRdb stores just in-frame clones and leaves some out. This table has approximately 100,000 clones, about 93% appearing once. Input material: Tregs sorted from blood. The receptors were gathered from a human donor in good health.

This chain connects TRBV10-3 to TRBJ1-2, with unresolved D. V lost 4 bases to trimming and J lost 7 bases, with 13 bases between them. The CDR3 is 13 amino acids. Looked up from germline, CDR1 is ENHRY and CDR2 is SYGVKD. The CDR3 protein is CAISGVGNIGYTF. The CDR3 DNA is TGTGCCATCAGTGGTGTGGGTAACATTGGCTACACCTTC.

The chain links TRBV4-3 to TRBJ2-1, with 16 bases lining up with TRBD2. V lost 1 base and J lost 1; bases outside the gene matches: 7. The CDR3 sequence is 20 residues long. From germline, CDR1 is LGHNA and CDR2 YSLEER. The CDR3 region is CASSQAPGLAGGSSYNEQFF. Here the CDR3 DNA reads TGCGCCAGCAGCCAAGCACCGGGACTAGCGGGAGGGAGTTCCTACAATGAGCAGTTCTTC.

The V gene is TRBV4-1, the J gene TRBJ2-3, with TRBD2 matching 8 bases. Germline V gives CDR1 MGHRA, CDR2 YSYEKL. This CDR3 comprises 16 residues. V shed 3 bases, J shed 2 bases, and the junction held 7 bases outside the gene matches. As DNA, the CDR3 is TGCGCCAGCAGCCAGGGAGCGGGGGTTTACACAGATACGCAGTATTTT. Amino acid sequence: CASSQGAGVYTDTQYF.

V and J are TRBV15 and TRBJ1-1; no definite D call. Trimming pared 0 bases from V and 7 bases from J, leaving 9 bases between. The germline V gene encodes CDR1 LNHNV and CDR2 YYDKDF (reference sequence). This CDR3 is 13 amino acids long. The CDR3 sequence: CATSRDSHSEAFF. For the CDR3, the DNA is TGTGCCACCAGCAGAGATTCGCACAGTGAAGCTTTCTTT.

This clone was seen once. The chain recombines TRBV15 with TRBJ1-1; tentatively, D is TRBD1 (6 bases). This CDR3 region has 15 residues. Germline V gene lookup returns CDR1 LNHNV and CDR2 YYDKDF (reference sequence). V lost 1 base, J lost 0 bases, and 9 bases lay in between. CDR3 sequence (DNA): TGTGCCACCAGCAGAGGAGACAGGATGAACACTGAAGCTTTCTTT. Its protein product is CATSRGDRMNTEAFF.

The chain employs TRBV19 and TRBJ1-5, with 8 nucleotides matching TRBD1. V shed 9 bases and J 7 bases; nucleotides not matched to a gene: 5. The length of the CDR3 is 12 residues. Looked up from germline, CDR1 is LNHDA and CDR2 is SQIVND (reference sequence). CDR3 DNA sequence: TGTGCCAGCGGACAGGGATGGCAGCCCCAGCATTTT. Residues: CASGQGWQPQHF.

This sequence joins TRBV10-3 and TRBJ1-1; perhaps TRBD1 as D (5 bases). The germline V and J ends were trimmed by 6 bases and 1 base, with 12 bases remaining between them. The CDR3 is made up of 14 amino acids. Germline V gene sequence: CDR1 ENHRY, CDR2 SYGVKD. DNA for the CDR3: TGTGCCATCAGGAGGGACTTCGGGAACACTGAAGCTTTCTTT. This gives the protein CAIRRDFGNTEAFF.

This chain joins TRBV9 and TRBJ1-6; TRBD1 matches 8 bases. The CDR3 is made up of 15 amino acids. Germline V gene data show CDR1 as SGDLS and CDR2 as YYNGEE. V was clipped by 4 bases and J by 9 bases; unmatched bases: 9. CDR3 protein: CASSPRQGSGSPLHF. The CDR3 coding sequence is TGTGCCAGCAGCCCCCGACAGGGGAGTGGTTCACCCCTCCACTTT.

The chain links TRBV5-1 to TRBJ1-4, with D uncertain. The CDR3 extends over 14 amino acids. Trimming stripped 0 bases from V and 8 bases from J, with 11 bases between. Germline-derived CDR1 and CDR2 are SGHRS and YFSETQ. CDR3 sequence reads: CASSLVGRGEKLFF. CDR3 in DNA: TGCGCCAGCAGCTTGGTAGGGAGAGGGGAAAAACTGTTTTTT.

The chain carries TRBV29-1 and TRBJ1-6; perhaps TRBD1 as D (5 bases). The CDR3 has 13 residues. Germline V gives CDR1 SQVTM, CDR2 ANQGSEA. The germline V and J ends were trimmed by 6 bases and 7 bases, with 13 bases remaining between them. The DNA of the CDR3 is TGCAGCGTGCAAGGGACGGTGAATTCACCCCTCCACTTT. Translation gives CSVQGTVNSPLHF.

V gene TRBV19 combines with J gene TRBJ2-7; 8 bases are a match to TRBD2. The CDR3 contains 14 residues. Germline CDR1 reads LNHDA; CDR2 reads SQIVND (reference sequence). The junction had 10 bases not matched to a gene; V was cut back by 5 bases and J by 7 bases. CDR3 nucleotides: TGTGCCAGTAGTGCGACTAGCGTGGGCCGAGAGCAGTACTTC. Protein: CASSATSVGREQYF.

In this sample, this clone turned up once. Different DNA sequences within this sample yield the same CDR3. The gene calls are TRBV7-2 and TRBJ1-1; no clear D. The germline V gene has CDR1 SGHTA and CDR2 FQGNSA. Trimming left V 5 bases short and J 1 base short, with 8 bases between. The CDR3 has 13 residues. CDR3 nucleotide sequence: TGTGCCAGCAGCCGTGGACCGAACACTGAAGCTTTCTTT. Translation: CASSRGPNTEAFF.

The rearrangement uses TRBV4-1 and TRBJ1-4; D perhaps matches TRBD1 (6 bases). The germline CDR1 and CDR2 sequences are MGHRA and YSYEKL. The germline V and J ends were trimmed by 1 base and 7 bases, with 16 bases remaining between them. The CDR3 consists of 16 residues. The CDR3 protein is CASSQGVLQGSEKLFF. The CDR3 coding sequence is TGCGCCAGCAGCCAAGGGGTACTACAGGGAAGTGAAAAACTGTTTTTT.

The chain carries TRBV6-1 and TRBJ2-5; weak D call: TRBD1 (5 bases). The J call may be mistaken, given a closer DNA end match to TRBJ2-7. CDR1 MNHNS and CDR2 SASEGT come from the germline V gene. The CDR3 consists of 14 residues. The CDR3 region has the DNA TGTGCCAGCAGTGAAGCGGCAGGCAGGGACGAGCAGTACTTC. It encodes CASSEAAGRDEQYF.

The V and J genes are TRBV30 and TRBJ1-1; perhaps TRBD1 as D (5 bases). The CDR3 extends over 14 amino acids. Germline V CDR1 and CDR2: GTSNPN, SVGIG (reference sequence). V was shortened by 2 bases and J by 1 base, with 11 bases between the two germline ends. The CDR3 spells CAWSWGSSNTEAFF. The DNA of the CDR3 is TGTGCCTGGAGTTGGGGCAGCTCGAACACTGAAGCTTTCTTT.

This chain uses TRBV27 with TRBJ1-2, with unresolved D. Germline CDR1 reads MNHEY; CDR2 reads SMNVEV (reference sequence). The ends were cut back, 6 bases at V and 7 bases at J, with 21 bases in the middle. This CDR3 is built from 15 residues. As DNA, the CDR3 is TGTGCCAGCAGCCCCGGTCTGCGTATCCCCCTTGGCTACACCTTC. The encoded protein is CASSPGLRIPLGYTF.

The J gene is TRBJ2-1, the V gene TRBV20-1; the D is unclear. Trimming stripped 1 base from V and 12 bases from J, with 7 bases between. Per the germline V gene, CDR1 is DFQATT and CDR2 is SNEGSKA (reference sequence). The CDR3 extends over 10 amino acids. The CDR3 bases are TGCAGTGCTAGAGTCATGGGGCAGTTCTTC. Encoded protein: CSARVMGQFF.

This clone appeared a single time. The rearrangement links TRBV4-3 to TRBJ2-3, with D unclear. The V gene's germline CDR1 is LGHNA and CDR2 YSLEER. Trimming took 0 bases from V and 3 from J, leaving 10 bases between them. CDR3 length equals 15 residues. The CDR3, as DNA: TGCGCCAGCAGCCAAGATTTAGTAATTACAGATACGCAGTATTTT. Translating gives CASSQDLVITDTQYF.

The chain links TRBV7-2 to TRBJ1-5; a possible D gene is TRBD1 (5 bases). Looked up from germline, CDR1 is SGHTA and CDR2 is FQGNSA. The CDR3 has 16 amino acids. The V gene lost 0 bases and the J gene lost 3 bases, with 12 bases spanning the gap. The CDR3 region has the DNA TGTGCCAGCAGCTTAGCGGGGAGACAGATCAATCAGCCCCAGCATTTT. Translated: CASSLAGRQINQPQHF.

This clone was found once. This sequence joins TRBV5-1 and TRBJ2-1; 9 nucleotides line up with TRBD1. J was trimmed by 1 base and V by 4 bases; bases with no gene match: 6. The CDR3 runs 16 residues. CDR1 is SGHRS and CDR2 is YFSETQ in the germline V gene. In DNA form, the CDR3 reads TGCGCCAGCAGCATAGTCGGACAGGGGTCCTACAATGAGCAGTTCTTC. Encoded protein: CASSIVGQGSYNEQFF. Full variable domain (rest looked up from reference TRBV5-1 and TRBJ2-1): KAGVTQTPRYLIKTRGQQVTLSCSPISGHRSVSWYQQTPGQGLQFLFEYFSETQRNKGNFPGRFSGRQFSNSRSEMNVSTLELGDSALYLCASSIVGQGSYNEQFFGPGTRLTVL.

V is TRBV15 and J is TRBJ2-6; 9 bases are shared with TRBD1. Looked up from germline, CDR1 is LNHNV and CDR2 is YYDKDF (reference sequence). With V trimmed by 1 base and J by 7 bases, 14 bases remained unmatched. The CDR3 has 19 amino acids. This CDR3 is CATSRGPPGTGIRANVLTF. In DNA form, the CDR3 reads TGTGCCACCAGCAGAGGCCCTCCCGGGACAGGGATCAGAGCCAACGTCCTGACTTTC.

About this clone itself: Germline and junction disagree at one end, which may indicate a read error. The chain carries TRBV2 and TRBJ2-7; the D call may be TRBD1 or TRBD2 (5 bases each). Germline CDR1 is SNHLY and CDR2 is FYNNEI. The CDR3 extends over 10 amino acids. CDR3 sequence reads: CASSEGVWGF. DNA of the CDR3: TGTGCCAGCAGTGAAGGAGTTTGGGGGTTC.

The chain recombines TRBV6-5 with TRBJ1-2; D possibly corresponds to TRBD1 (5 bases). This CDR3 contains 13 residues. The V gene's germline CDR1 is MNHEY and CDR2 SVGAGI. CDR3 region: CATSAGTARSYTF. As DNA, the CDR3 is TGTGCGACCTCAGCCGGGACGGCGAGGAGCTACACCTTC.

CDR3 region: CASSPMTGARNYGYTF. The CDR3 DNA is TGTGCCAGTAGCCCAATGACAGGGGCGCGGAACTATGGCTACACCTTC. The V gene is TRBV19, the J gene TRBJ1-2, with 8 bases fitting TRBD1. V shed 6 bases, J shed 2 bases, and the junction held 11 bases outside the gene matches. CDR3 length: 16 amino acids. Germline CDR1 and CDR2: LNHDA and SQIVND (reference sequence).

This chain connects TRBV5-1 to TRBJ1-6; 10 nucleotides match TRBD1. J was trimmed by 7 bases and V by 0 bases; bases with no gene match: 7. In germline, CDR1 is SGHRS, CDR2 YFSETQ. The CDR3 is made up of 17 amino acids. The CDR3 loop is CASSLAQMGQGNSPLHF. CDR3 coding DNA: TGCGCCAGCAGCTTGGCCCAGATGGGACAGGGGAATTCACCCCTCCACTTT.

The chain recombines TRBV20-1 with TRBJ1-2, with D unclear. This CDR3 region has 10 residues. V lost 4 bases and J 13 bases, leaving 13 bases between the germline ends. Germline loops: CDR1 DFQATT, CDR2 SNEGSKA (reference sequence). This chain's CDR3 is CSANPAESTF. Here the CDR3 DNA reads TGCAGTGCTAATCCTGCTGAGAGCACCTTC.

The chain employs TRBV5-1 and TRBJ2-3, with TRBD2 matching over 7 bases. Losses at the gene ends were 0 bases for V and 1 base for J; bases not matched to a gene: 5. This CDR3 comprises 16 residues. Germline loops: CDR1 SGHRS, CDR2 YFSETQ. The CDR3 is CASSLVSGGRTDTQYF. In nucleotides, the CDR3 is TGCGCCAGCAGCTTGGTCTCGGGAGGACGCACAGATACGCAGTATTTT.

V and J are TRBV7-9 and TRBJ2-2; 8 bases align to TRBD1. The J segment lost 4 bases and the V segment lost 2 bases, leaving 3 bases of the junction unmatched. The CDR3 is made up of 15 amino acids. CDR1 SEHNR and CDR2 FQNEAQ come from the germline V gene (reference sequence). Here the CDR3 reads CASSLFTGGTGELFF. In DNA, the CDR3 is TGTGCCAGCAGCTTATTTACAGGGGGCACCGGGGAGCTGTTTTTT.